This is a list of T cell receptor beta chains from one sample in a study of vaccination and CD4 T cells after COVID-19. Antigens of these TCRs are unknown. TCRdb called the PCR reads again in MiXCR, with one record for every CDR3 protein. Of 13,000 to 15,000 distinct CDR3 sequences listed, 30% to 50% are singletons. Sequencing used CD4+ T cells from blood, cultured in vitro. The origin of the receptors is a human donor who had recovered from COVID-19. The CDR3 runs from the conserved cysteine through the conserved F or W. Fields, in order: V gene, CDR3 protein.

>TRBV4-1
CASSQDLPGVPYNEQFF
>TRBV7-9
CASSLGVGQEINQPQHF
>TRBV10-3
CAITGTNTGELFF
>TRBV2
CASQRVLRTSVIDTQYF
>TRBV27
CASSSNSQGGEQYF
>TRBV6-2/TRBV6-3
CASTDSYYGYTF
>TRBV27
CASSPRDRGDTQYF
>TRBV7-9
CASSLGQSPVYGYTF
>TRBV4-3
CASSQDRYDEQFF
>TRBV20-1
CSVASQKLTDTQYF
>TRBV19
CASSITGGPGANVLTF
>TRBV2
CASSEGDRVGTQYF
>TRBV6-2/TRBV6-3
CASSWGTDSNQPQHF
>TRBV28
CAIRRVHTEAFF
>TRBV7-2
CASAPRHTEAFF
>TRBV27
CASSLSPGGSGNTIYF
>TRBV20-1
CSAGLAGAKNIQYF
>TRBV6-1
CASSELQITDTQYF
>TRBV27
CASSLPGRFGYEQYF
>TRBV5-5
CASSPTPGTREIGEKLFF
>TRBV6-1
CASRKDPTGSYEQYF
>TRBV5-4
CASSSPLREQETQYF
>TRBV27
CASSSPGGVLTEAFF
>TRBV4-1
CASSQGTGSDTQYF
>TRBV5-4
CASSLRQNTEAFF
>TRBV6-1
CAVRGPSTEAFF
>TRBV5-4
CASSFQGQVYGYTF
>TRBV6-5
CASSYSTRDRTLVLNQPQHF
>TRBV7-9
CASSLGPRGGTQYF
>TRBV19
CASRDRGTDSSGANVLTF
>TRBV19
CASGPSGGAYEQYF
>TRBV6-4
CARVSRVVKNIQYF
>TRBV20-1
CSARPTMDRGRAFF
>TRBV20-1
CSANLEGPGNTIYF
>TRBV7-8
CASSYGAGNSGNTIYF
>TRBV7-8
CASGIPSNYGYTF
>TRBV20-1
CSARDVFGGTGLDSTDMQYF
>TRBV19
CASSIGLRLGGVSSYEQYF